The clone carrying this T cell receptor (beta chain) was seen many times. Its antigen is unknown. This specimen belongs to a study of Graves' ophthalmopathy and Graves' hyperthyroidism. General observations from the study: Ophthalmopathy could be told apart from stable hyperthyroidism by a 13-signature model (87.88% sensitivity, approximately 81% specificity). Most thyroid clonotypes expanded beyond 0.001 frequency were also found in blood.

From RNA, the CDR3 regions of TCR beta chains were amplified and sequenced. Scientists carried out first-round RT-PCR using HTBI primers and then a second-round multiplex PCR. TCRdb reprocessed the multiplex PCR reads with MiXCR, giving one entry per CDR3 protein. The data contain under 400,000 distinct CDR3 sequences, 15% to 20% of them singletons. This CDR3 is built from 14 residues. Deletions cut 3 bases from V and 5 bases from J, with 13 bases between. Germline CDR1 DFQATT, CDR2 SNEGSKA (reference sequence). It was from about 10 ml of fresh peripheral blood that the PBMCs came. V usage is TRBV20-1 and J usage is TRBJ2-2; tentative D call: TRBD1 (6 bases). The source material was peripheral blood. This sequence was found in an adult man with Graves' ophthalmopathy. DNA of the CDR3: TGCAGTGCTAGCCGGACAGAAAAGACCGGGGAGCTGTTTTTT. Its translation: CSASRTEKTGELFF.